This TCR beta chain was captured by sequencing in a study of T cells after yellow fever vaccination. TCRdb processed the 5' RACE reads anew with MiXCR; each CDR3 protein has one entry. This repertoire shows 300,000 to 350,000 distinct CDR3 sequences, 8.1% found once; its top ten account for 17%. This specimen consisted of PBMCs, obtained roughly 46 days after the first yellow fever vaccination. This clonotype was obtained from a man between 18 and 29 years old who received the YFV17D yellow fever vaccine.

The CDR3 spells CSGPGQGLDTQYF. The CDR3 nucleotides read TGCAGCGGTCCGGGACAGGGACTAGATACGCAGTATTTT. The V call is TRBV20-1, the J call TRBJ2-3; 9 bases are shared with TRBD1. The CDR3 is made up of 13 amino acids. CDR1 and CDR2 (germline): DFQATT, SNEGSKA (reference sequence).